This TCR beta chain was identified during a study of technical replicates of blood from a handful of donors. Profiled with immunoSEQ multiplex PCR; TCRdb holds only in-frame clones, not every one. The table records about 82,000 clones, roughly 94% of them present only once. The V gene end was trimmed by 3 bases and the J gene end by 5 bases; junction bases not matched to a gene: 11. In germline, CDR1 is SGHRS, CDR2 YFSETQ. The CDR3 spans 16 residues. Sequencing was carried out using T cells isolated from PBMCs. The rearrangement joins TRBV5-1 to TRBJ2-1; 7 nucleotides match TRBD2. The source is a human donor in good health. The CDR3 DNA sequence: TGCGCCAGCAGCTCCGCCCCTAGCGGCCGCGACAATGAGCAGTTCTTC. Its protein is CASSSAPSGRDNEQFF.